These 21 T cell receptor beta chains were sequenced from one sample in a study of prognosis after radiotherapy for stage I lung cancer. The study amplified the TCR beta CDR3 region from genomic DNA. This amplification was carried out by two rounds of multiplex PCR. Individual primers that were specific to each TRBV and TRBJ gene served in first-round PCR. TCRdb called the multiplex PCR reads again in MiXCR, with one record for every CDR3 protein. This table has around 25,000 distinct CDR3 sequences, approximately 35% appearing once. The specimen was PBMCs, collected before or after stereotactic body radiation therapy (not recorded which). The source is a donor of 50 years or more with non-small cell lung cancer.

This clonotype appeared many times. The V and J genes are TRBV7-9 and TRBJ1-1; D gene uncertain. The CDR3 totals 13 residues. Trimming pared 1 base from V and 5 bases from J, leaving 8 bases between. Germline CDR1 and CDR2: SEHNR and FQNEAQ (reference sequence). The CDR3 nucleotides read TGTGCCAGCAGCTTAGTTGGGGAGACTGAAGCTTTCTTT. Its protein product is CASSLVGETEAFF.

The genes are TRBV19 and TRBJ1-2; 7 nucleotides line up with TRBD1. The CDR3 is 15 amino acids. Unmatched junction bases numbered 11, after V lost 6 bases and J lost 4 bases. The germline CDR1 and CDR2 sequences are LNHDA and SQIVND (reference sequence). The CDR3 DNA reads TGTGCCAGTAGCCATACAGGGGTCAGAGGCTATGGCTACACCTTC. Protein product: CASSHTGVRGYGYTF.

This clonotype was counted a few times. One base away lies a much larger clone, so this may be a sequencing read error. The chain combines TRBV28 with TRBJ1-4, with D hard to call. CDR3 length: 16 amino acids. Germline-derived CDR1 and CDR2 are MDHEN and SYDVKM. CDR3 nucleotide sequence: TGTGCCGGCAGTTTCCTACTAGCCGCAACTAATGAAAAACTGTTTTTT. Translation: CAGSFLLAATNEKLFF. The entire variable domain, with the rest obtained from reference TRBV28 and TRBJ1-4, is as follows: DVKVTQSSRYLVKRTGEKVFLECVQDMDHENMFWYRQDPGLGLRLIYFSYDVKMKEKGDIPEGYSVSREKKERFSLILESASTNQTSMYLCAGSFLLAATNEKLFFGSGTQLSVL.

At least ten counts were recorded for this clonotype. The gene calls are TRBV28 and TRBJ1-1; D perhaps matches TRBD1 (5 bases). Germline V gene sequence: CDR1 MDHEN, CDR2 SYDVKM. The V end lost 6 bases, the J end lost 1 base, and 12 bases lay between the germline ends. The CDR3 length is 14 residues. For the CDR3, the DNA is TGTGCCAGCAGACGTAACACAGGGAACACTGAAGCTTTCTTT. It encodes CASRRNTGNTEAFF.

This clonotype came up many times. The V and J genes are TRBV7-7 and TRBJ2-1; D uncertain. The germline V gene encodes CDR1 SSHAT and CDR2 FNYEAQ (reference sequence). The CDR3 has 13 amino acids. V lost 1 base, J lost 7 bases, and 8 bases lay in between. CDR3 in amino acids: CASSLGSRNEQFF. The CDR3 DNA is TGTGCCAGCAGCTTAGGGTCCAGAAATGAGCAGTTCTTC.

This clonotype was detected once. The chain employs TRBV20-1 and TRBJ1-5; D not certain. The V gene's germline CDR1 is DFQATT and CDR2 SNEGSKA (reference sequence). Trimming pared 6 bases from V and 3 bases from J, leaving 9 bases between. The CDR3 covers 12 residues. The CDR3 DNA follows: TGCAGTGCCCACAGTGTCAATCAGCCCCAGCATTTT. This codes for CSAHSVNQPQHF.

The sample holds many counts of this clonotype. The rearrangement uses TRBV5-1 and TRBJ2-3; D not resolved. This CDR3 has 13 amino acids. Trimming cost V 0 bases and J 6 bases, with 8 bases left between them. Germline V gene sequence: CDR1 SGHRS, CDR2 YFSETQ. The CDR3 DNA is TGCGCCAGCAGCTTGGGTTCACCTGATACGCAGTATTTT. It yields the protein CASSLGSPDTQYF.

This clonotype is deemed medium-sized (0.01 to 0.1%). The gene calls are TRBV6-1 and TRBJ2-2, with D possibly being TRBD1 or TRBD2 (7 bases each). The CDR3 loop spans 16 amino acids. V dropped 5 bases and J dropped 2 bases, with 15 bases sitting between them. Looked up from germline, CDR1 is MNHNS and CDR2 is SASEGT. DNA of the CDR3: TGTGCCAGCAGTAAGGGAGGGGGCGGTAACACCGGGGAGCTGTTTTTT. This translates into CASSKGGGGNTGELFF.

The chain carries TRBV20-1 and TRBJ1-1; 7 positions match TRBD1. The CDR3 consists of 16 residues. The trim removed 5 bases at V and 0 bases at J, leaving 12 bases unmatched. Germline CDR1 DFQATT, CDR2 SNEGSKA (reference sequence). The CDR3 nucleotides read TGCAGTGCTTTGGGACAGACCAGGGAATTGAACACTGAAGCTTTCTTT. Translated: CSALGQTRELNTEAFF.

The rearrangement links TRBV5-1 to TRBJ2-7; D possibly uses TRBD1 or TRBD2 (5 bases each). The V end was cut by 5 bases, the J end by 5 bases, with 14 bases between. The CDR3 extends over 13 amino acids. Germline CDR1 SGHRS, CDR2 YFSETQ. The CDR3 region is CASREGNFHEQYF. The CDR3 DNA is TGCGCCAGCAGAGAGGGGAACTTCCACGAGCAGTACTTC.

CDR3 sequence reads: CASSPETREIDEQFF. CDR3 in DNA: TGTGCCAGCAGCCCGGAGACTAGAGAAATTGATGAGCAGTTCTTC. The chain couples TRBV5-4 to TRBJ2-1; D is possibly TRBD2 (6 bases). The V gene lost 4 bases and the J gene lost 8 bases, with 19 bases spanning the gap. This CDR3 has 15 amino acids. Germline lookup yields CDR1 SGHNT and CDR2 YYREEE (reference sequence). The whole variable domain, remainder taken from reference TRBV5-4 and TRBJ2-1, is ETGVTQSPTHLIKTRGQQVTLRCSSQSGHNTVSWYQQALGQGPQFIFQYYREEENGRGNFPPRFSGLQFPNYSSELNVNALELDDSALYLCASSPETREIDEQFFGPGTRLTVL.

This clonotype was seen at least ten times. The chain employs TRBV4-2 and TRBJ2-6; tentatively, D is TRBD1 (6 bases). CDR1 is LGHNA and CDR2 is YNFKEQ in the germline V gene. V lost 1 base to trimming and J lost 2 bases, with 6 bases between them. This CDR3 comprises 15 residues. The CDR3: CASSQAGAGANVLTF. The CDR3 region has the DNA TGTGCCAGCAGCCAAGCAGGGGCTGGGGCCAACGTCCTGACTTTC.

V is TRBV5-1 and J is TRBJ2-3, with 7 bases lining up with TRBD2. CDR3 length: 17 residues. From germline, CDR1 is SGHRS and CDR2 YFSETQ. V was pared by 6 bases and J by 1 base, with 14 bases of the junction left unmatched. The CDR3 DNA sequence: TGCGCCAGCACCCCTTCCTATGCGGGAGCTGGCACAGATACGCAGTATTTT. Amino acid sequence: CASTPSYAGAGTDTQYF.

The gene calls are TRBV6-2 or TRBV6-3 and TRBJ2-7; 8 bases match TRBD2. Germline V gene lookup returns CDR1 MNHEY and CDR2 SVGEGT. J gave up 3 bases and V 9 bases, and 16 bases lay outside the gene matches. The CDR3 has 16 residues. Here the CDR3 DNA reads TGTGCCAGTGGTCCCCGGGCAGCGGGAGTCTTCTACGAGCAGTACTTC. Translated, it gives CASGPRAAGVFYEQYF.

The chain employs TRBV30 and TRBJ1-2; no reliable D call. V was clipped by 3 bases and J by 4 bases, with 12 bases between them. The CDR3 is made up of 13 amino acids. Germline CDR1 reads GTSNPN; CDR2 reads SVGIG (reference sequence). The CDR3 DNA sequence: TGTGCCTGGAGCCTCCTCTTTGGCTATGGCTACACCTTC. It translates to CAWSLLFGYGYTF.

This clonotype was detected only once. A far larger clone is a single base away, which makes a read error likely. The V gene is TRBV6-8, the J gene TRBJ2-1; TRBD1 matches at 10 bases. The CDR3 spans 16 residues. Trimming took 6 bases from V and 6 from J; bases not matched to a gene: 11. Per the germline V gene, CDR1 is MNHGY and CDR2 is SAAAGT. The CDR3 region is CASRKRRGQGINEQFF. The DNA of the CDR3 is TGTGCCAGCAGAAAACGTCGGGGACAGGGGATCAATGAGCAGTTCTTC.

This clonotype was picked up a small number of times. The chain carries TRBV5-4 and TRBJ2-7; 8 nucleotides align to TRBD2. This CDR3 comprises 14 residues. After removal of 2 bases from V and 5 bases from J, the junction contained 6 bases not matched to a gene. Germline lookup yields CDR1 SGHNT and CDR2 YYREEE (reference sequence). The CDR3 nucleotides are TGTGCCAGCAGCTTCGGGACTAGTCCGCACGAGCAGTACTTC. Translated: CASSFGTSPHEQYF.

This clonotype was observed once. With a far larger clone one base away, a read error is the likely cause. The rearrangement joins TRBV12-3 or TRBV12-4 to TRBJ2-7; 14 bases are shared with TRBD2. Matching the DNA end better, TRBJ2-1 makes the J call doubtful. The CDR3 extends over 13 amino acids. The CDR3 spells CASMTSGRDEQFF. CDR3 bases: TGTGCCAGCATGACTAGCGGGAGGGATGAGCAGTTCTTC.

This clonotype appeared a single time. The chain joins TRBV6-5 to TRBJ2-3; 8 nucleotides align to TRBD2. The CDR3 totals 15 residues. The germline CDR1 and CDR2 sequences are MNHEY and SVGAGI. V was pared by 2 bases and J by 0 bases, with 1 base of the junction left unmatched. The CDR3 loop reads CASSYASGSTDTQYF. In DNA form, the CDR3 reads TGTGCCAGCAGTTACGCTAGCGGGAGCACAGATACGCAGTATTTT.

This clonotype was detected many times. The chain couples TRBV20-1 to TRBJ2-7; TRBD1 aligns across 7 bases. The CDR3 covers 12 residues. Germline V gene data show CDR1 as DFQATT and CDR2 as SNEGSKA (reference sequence). V lost 4 bases and J lost 4; bases outside the gene matches: 4. In DNA, the CDR3 is TGCAGTGCTAATGACAGGGAGTACGAGCAGTACTTC. Its protein is CSANDREYEQYF.

Points on this clonotype: A much larger clone sits a single nucleotide away, making a read error possible. The chain recombines TRBV6-1 with TRBJ1-4, with D maybe TRBD1 (6 bases). The CDR3 covers 16 residues. V was pared by 6 bases and J by 8 bases, with 22 bases between. Germline V gene sequence: CDR1 MNHNS, CDR2 SASEGT. CDR3 region: CASSSPPGQWPEKLFF. CDR3 nucleotides: TGTGCCAGCAGCAGTCCGCCCGGACAGTGGCCGGAAAAACTGTTTTTT.